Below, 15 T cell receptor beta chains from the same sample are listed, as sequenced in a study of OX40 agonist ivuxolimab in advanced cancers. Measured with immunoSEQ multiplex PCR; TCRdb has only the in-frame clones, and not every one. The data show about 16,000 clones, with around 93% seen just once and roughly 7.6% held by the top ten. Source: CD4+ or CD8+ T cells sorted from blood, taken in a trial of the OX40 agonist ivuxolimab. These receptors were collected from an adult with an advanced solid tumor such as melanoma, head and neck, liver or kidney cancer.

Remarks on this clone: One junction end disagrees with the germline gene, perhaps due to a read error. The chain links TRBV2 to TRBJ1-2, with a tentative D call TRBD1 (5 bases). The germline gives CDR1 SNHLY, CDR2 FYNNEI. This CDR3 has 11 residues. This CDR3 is CAGRDSVGYTF. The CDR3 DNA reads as TGTGCCGGCAGGGATAGTGTGGGCTACACCTTC.

CDR3 protein: CASSLGGSSYNEQFF. The CDR3 DNA is TGTGCCAGCAGCTTGGGGGGAAGCTCCTACAATGAGCAGTTCTTC. The chain joins TRBV5-6 to TRBJ2-1, with D unresolved. Trimming stripped 0 bases from V and 0 bases from J, with 7 bases between. The CDR3 totals 15 residues. The V gene's germline CDR1 is SGHDT and CDR2 YYEEEE.

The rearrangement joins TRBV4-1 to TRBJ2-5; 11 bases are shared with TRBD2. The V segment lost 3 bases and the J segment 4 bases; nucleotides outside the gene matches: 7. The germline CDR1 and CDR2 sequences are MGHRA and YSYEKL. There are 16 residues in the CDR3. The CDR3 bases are TGCGCCAGCAGCCAGCCGGGACTAGCGGATAGAGAGACCCAGTACTTC. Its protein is CASSQPGLADRETQYF.

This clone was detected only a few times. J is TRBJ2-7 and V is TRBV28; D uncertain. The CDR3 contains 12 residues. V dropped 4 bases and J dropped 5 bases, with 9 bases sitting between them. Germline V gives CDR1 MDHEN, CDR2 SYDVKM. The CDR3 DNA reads TGTGCCAGCAGTTACCTAAAGGACGAGCAGTACTTC. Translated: CASSYLKDEQYF.

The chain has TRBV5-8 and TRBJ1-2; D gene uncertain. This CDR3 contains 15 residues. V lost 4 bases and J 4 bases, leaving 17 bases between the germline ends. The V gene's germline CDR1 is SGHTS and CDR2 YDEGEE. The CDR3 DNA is TGTGCCAGCAGCCCATCGGGTACGGGGATCTATGGCTACACCTTC. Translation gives CASSPSGTGIYGYTF.

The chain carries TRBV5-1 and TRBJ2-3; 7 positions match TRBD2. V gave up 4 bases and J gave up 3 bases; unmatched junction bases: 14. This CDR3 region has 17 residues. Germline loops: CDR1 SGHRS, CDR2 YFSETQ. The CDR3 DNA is TGCGCCAGCAGCATGAGAACCGGGACTACGGTAACAGATACGCAGTATTTT. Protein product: CASSMRTGTTVTDTQYF. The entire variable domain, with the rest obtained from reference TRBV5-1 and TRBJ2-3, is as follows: KAGVTQTPRYLIKTRGQQVTLSCSPISGHRSVSWYQQTPGQGLQFLFEYFSETQRNKGNFPGRFSGRQFSNSRSEMNVSTLELGDSALYLCASSMRTGTTVTDTQYFGPGTRLTVL.

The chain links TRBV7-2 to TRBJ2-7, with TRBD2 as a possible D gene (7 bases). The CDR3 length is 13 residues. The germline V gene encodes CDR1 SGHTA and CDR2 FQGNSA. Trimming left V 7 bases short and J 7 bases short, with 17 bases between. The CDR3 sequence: CASTQGGGREQYF. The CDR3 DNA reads TGTGCCAGCACCCAAGGGGGGGGGCGAGAGCAGTACTTC. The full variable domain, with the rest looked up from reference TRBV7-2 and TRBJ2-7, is GAGVSQSPSNKVTEKGKDVELRCDPISGHTALYWYRQSLGQGLEFLIYFQGNSAPDKSGLPSDRFSAERTGGSVSTLTIQRTQQEDSAVYLCASTQGGGREQYFGPGTRLTVT.

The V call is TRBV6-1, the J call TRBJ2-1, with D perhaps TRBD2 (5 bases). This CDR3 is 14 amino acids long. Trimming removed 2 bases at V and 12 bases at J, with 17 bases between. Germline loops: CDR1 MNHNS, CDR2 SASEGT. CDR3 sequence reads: CASSELGLGRVQFF. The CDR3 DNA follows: TGTGCCAGCAGTGAACTCGGCCTCGGGCGGGTGCAGTTCTTC.

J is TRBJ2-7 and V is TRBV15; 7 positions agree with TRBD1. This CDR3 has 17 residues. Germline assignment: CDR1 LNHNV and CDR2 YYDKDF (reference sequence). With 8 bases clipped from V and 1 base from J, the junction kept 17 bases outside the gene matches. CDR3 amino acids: CATEGPAGTASSYEQYF. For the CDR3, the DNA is TGTGCCACCGAAGGACCCGCCGGGACAGCGTCTTCCTACGAGCAGTACTTC.

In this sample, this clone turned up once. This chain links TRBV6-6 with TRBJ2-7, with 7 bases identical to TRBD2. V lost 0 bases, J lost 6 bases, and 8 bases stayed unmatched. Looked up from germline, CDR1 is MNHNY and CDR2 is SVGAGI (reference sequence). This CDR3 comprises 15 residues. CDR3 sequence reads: CASSYSVGRKGEQYF. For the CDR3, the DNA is TGTGCCAGCAGTTACTCTGTCGGGAGGAAGGGCGAGCAGTACTTC.

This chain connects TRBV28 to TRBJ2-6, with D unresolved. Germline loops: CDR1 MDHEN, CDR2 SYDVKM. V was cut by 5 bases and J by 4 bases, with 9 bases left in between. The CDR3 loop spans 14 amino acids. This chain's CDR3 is CASSASAGANVLTF. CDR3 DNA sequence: TGTGCCAGCAGTGCCAGCGCGGGGGCCAACGTCCTGACTTTC.

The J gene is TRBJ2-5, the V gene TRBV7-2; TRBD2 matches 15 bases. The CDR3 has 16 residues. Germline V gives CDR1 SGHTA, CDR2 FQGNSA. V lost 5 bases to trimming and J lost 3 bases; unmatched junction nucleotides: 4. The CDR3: CASSPWTSGGEETQYF. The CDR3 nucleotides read TGTGCCAGCAGCCCATGGACTAGCGGGGGGGAAGAGACCCAGTACTTC.

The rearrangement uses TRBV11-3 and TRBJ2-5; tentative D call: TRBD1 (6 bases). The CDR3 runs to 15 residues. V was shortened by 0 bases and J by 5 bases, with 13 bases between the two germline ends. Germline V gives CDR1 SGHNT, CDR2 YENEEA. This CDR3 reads CASSLDEQGRETQYF. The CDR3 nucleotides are TGTGCCAGCAGCTTAGACGAACAGGGCCGGGAGACCCAGTACTTC.

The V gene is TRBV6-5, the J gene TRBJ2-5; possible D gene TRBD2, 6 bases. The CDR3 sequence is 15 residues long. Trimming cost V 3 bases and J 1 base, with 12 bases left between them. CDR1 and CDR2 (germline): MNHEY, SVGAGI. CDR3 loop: CASSYSPGVQETQYF. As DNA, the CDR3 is TGTGCCAGCAGTTATTCCCCGGGGGTCCAAGAGACCCAGTACTTC.

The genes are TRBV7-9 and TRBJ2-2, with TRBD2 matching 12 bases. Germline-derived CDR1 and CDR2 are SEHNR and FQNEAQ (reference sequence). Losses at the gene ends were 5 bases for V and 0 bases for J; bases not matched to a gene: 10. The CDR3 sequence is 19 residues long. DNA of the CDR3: TGTGCCAGCAGCCTAGGGACTAGCGGGCCCAAGCCGAACACCGGGGAGCTGTTTTTT. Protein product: CASSLGTSGPKPNTGELFF.